Listed below are T cell receptor beta chains from one sample, sequenced in a study of shared clonotypes between healthy human individuals. The repertoire was sequenced with immunoSEQ multiplex PCR; TCRdb's copy has only in-frame clones and lacks some. Of roughly 1,500,000 clones listed, 95% to 99% were seen once; the top ten hold about 0.42%. Material: naive CD4+ T cells sorted from blood. The receptors shown here come from a man aged 30 to 45 in good health. Both conserved end residues are part of each CDR3. The D gene is left open where the match is weak. A clone size is listed for some rows: how often the clone was seen (once, few, many), or a class if it is expanded.

clone size	V gene	CDR3 length	D gene	J gene	CDR3 DNA	CDR3 protein
.	TRBV7-9	18	.	TRBJ2-2	TGTGCCAGCAGCATTATCAGGCCTTCGGACTACTCATGGGGGGAGCTGTTTTTT	CASSIIRPSDYSWGELFF
.	TRBV28	15	.	TRBJ2-1	TGTGCCAGCAGCCCGAACAGGGCGCCGTACAATGAGCAGTTCTTC	CASSPNRAPYNEQFF
.	TRBV20-1	11	.	TRBJ1-1	TGCAGTAGCAGGCAGAACACTGAAGCTTTCTTT	CSSRQNTEAFF
.	TRBV5-1	16	.	TRBJ2-5	TGCGCCAGCAGCTTGGCCGACGGAGCGCCTCAAGAGACCCAGTACTTC	CASSLADGAPQETQYF
.	TRBV2	14	TRBD1	TRBJ2-3	TGTGCCAGCAGTGAGACAGGGTTGGTAGATACGCAGTATTTT	CASSETGLVDTQYF
.	TRBV10-3	16	TRBD1	TRBJ1-5	TGTGCCATCAGTGAGGAGGGACAGGGGGGCAATCAGCCCCAGCATTTT	CAISEEGQGGNQPQHF
.	TRBV19	16	.	TRBJ1-5	TGTGCCAGTAGTAATTTCCCACAGAGTAGCAATCAGCCCCAGCATTTT	CASSNFPQSSNQPQHF
.	TRBV11-2	15	.	TRBJ1-4	TGTGCCAGCAGCTTAGGGCAGGGGACTAATGAAAAACTGTTTTTT	CASSLGQGTNEKLFF
.	TRBV28	13	.	TRBJ1-5	TGTGCCAGCAGTTTGCCGGGGATTCAGCCCCAGCATTTT	CASSLPGIQPQHF
.	TRBV6-5	15	TRBD1	TRBJ2-7	TGTGCCAGCCGAGGGGACAGGGTTTCGTCCTACGAGCAGTACTTC	CASRGDRVSSYEQYF
.	TRBV19	14	TRBD1	TRBJ1-5	TGTGCCAGTACCAGGGGACAGGCTAATCAGCCCCAGCATTTT	CASTRGQANQPQHF
.	TRBV5-1	13	TRBD1	TRBJ1-4	TGCGCCAGCAGCTTGTACACAGGGGAGAAACTGTTTTTT	CASSLYTGEKLFF
once	TRBV19	16	TRBD2	TRBJ2-3	TGTGCCAGTAGTATCGGCTCGGGGGGGAGCACAGATACGCAGTATTTT	CASSIGSGGSTDTQYF
.	TRBV9	16	.	TRBJ2-3	TGTGCCAGCAGCGTAGATACTAGCAAGGGGACAGATACGCAGTATTTT	CASSVDTSKGTDTQYF
.	TRBV25-1	15	TRBD2	TRBJ2-1	TGTGCCAGCAGTGTATCTAGCGGGAGATGGAATGAGCAGTTCTTC	CASSVSSGRWNEQFF
.	TRBV7-6	15	TRBD1	TRBJ2-7	TGTGCCAGCAGCTTAGGTTCGGCAGGGGGCTACGAGCAGTACTTC	CASSLGSAGGYEQYF
.	TRBV2	18	.	TRBJ2-3	TGTGCCAGCAGTGAAGCAAAAGGGTTATTGGGTAGCACAGATACGCAGTATTTT	CASSEAKGLLGSTDTQYF
.	TRBV28	16	.	TRBJ2-7	TGTGCCAGCAGTTCCATAGACACTGTGGGACGCTACGAGCAGTACTTC	CASSSIDTVGRYEQYF
once	TRBV5-1	15	.	TRBJ2-2	TGCGCCAGCAGCTTGGCCACGGGGACCACCGGGGAGCTGTTTTTT	CASSLATGTTGELFF
.	TRBV28	15	.	TRBJ1-5	TGTGCCAGCAGACTGGTAGGACAGAGCAATCAGCCCCAGCATTTT	CASRLVGQSNQPQHF
.	TRBV4-1	15	TRBD2	TRBJ2-7	TGCGCCAGCAGCCAAGGGGCTAGCGGGATCTACGAGCAGTACTTC	CASSQGASGIYEQYF
.	TRBV5-6	13	.	TRBJ2-1	TGTGCCAGCAGACTCGACAGATACAATGAGCAGTTCTTC	CASRLDRYNEQFF
.	TRBV7-2	15	TRBD1	TRBJ1-4	TGTGCCAGCAGCTTAGTGGGACAGGGGTATGAAAAACTGTTTTTT	CASSLVGQGYEKLFF
.	TRBV10-1	15	TRBD2	TRBJ2-3	TGCGCCAGCAGTGCCCTGGCGGGGGGCACAGATACGCAGTATTTT	CASSALAGGTDTQYF
.	TRBV9	15	.	TRBJ1-3	TGTGCCAGCACATCCGGGGGGGCGCCTGGAAACACCATATATTTT	CASTSGGAPGNTIYF
.	TRBV7-2	16	TRBD1	TRBJ2-7	TGTGCCAGCAGCTTAGAGTCGTACAGGGGGACCTACGAGCAGTACTTC	CASSLESYRGTYEQYF
.	TRBV6-1	13	TRBD1	TRBJ2-7	TGTGCCACCTCCGGGACAGGATCCTACGAGCAGTACTTC	CATSGTGSYEQYF
.	TRBV7-2	18	.	TRBJ2-1	TGTGCCAGCAGCCATGGCCGATTGAGCGGGTACTCCTACAATGAGCAGTTCTTC	CASSHGRLSGYSYNEQFF
.	TRBV28	15	.	TRBJ1-1	TGTGCCAGCAGTCCTCCCCCTTACGGGTACACTGAAGCTTTCTTT	CASSPPPYGYTEAFF
once	TRBV29-1	17	TRBD1	TRBJ2-7	TGCAGCGTTGAAGGAAGACAGGGCTCGGGGAAGGGTTACGAGCAGTACTTC	CSVEGRQGSGKGYEQYF
.	TRBV5-1	14	.	TRBJ2-7	TGCGCCAGCAGCTTGGCTCAGGGCACCTACGAGCAGTACTTC	CASSLAQGTYEQYF
.	TRBV7-8	15	TRBD1	TRBJ2-7	TGTGCCAGCAGCTTAGCCGGGACAGGGGGCTCGGAGCAGTACTTC	CASSLAGTGGSEQYF
once	TRBV9	16	TRBD2	TRBJ2-7	TGTGCCAGCAGCGTGGGGACTAGCGGGAGGATTTACGAGCAGTACTTC	CASSVGTSGRIYEQYF
.	TRBV9	14	.	TRBJ2-3	TGTGCCAGCAGCGTACTGGGATCCGCAGATACGCAGTATTTT	CASSVLGSADTQYF
.	TRBV12-5	12	.	TRBJ2-7	TGTGCTAGTGGCCTTTACCAGTTTGCGCAGTACTTC	CASGLYQFAQYF
.	TRBV7-2	14	.	TRBJ1-5	TGTGCCAGCAGAGGGCCAGGGGATTATCAGCCCCAGCATTTT	CASRGPGDYQPQHF
.	TRBV5-1	14	.	TRBJ2-5	TGCGCCAGCAGCTTGGGGCAGCCAGAAGAGACCCAGTACTTC	CASSLGQPEETQYF
.	TRBV5-1	14	.	TRBJ2-5	TGCGCCAGCGGTGGGGTGACAGGCGTGGAGACCCAGTACTTC	CASGGVTGVETQYF
.	TRBV19	15	TRBD2	TRBJ2-7	TGTGCCAGTAGTATGAGGGAGGCGGGGGTCTACGAGCAGTACTTC	CASSMREAGVYEQYF
.	TRBV29-1	12	.	TRBJ1-2	TGCAGCGTTGACCATGAGATGATTGGCTACACCTTC	CSVDHEMIGYTF
.	TRBV11-3	14	.	TRBJ1-4	TGTGCCAGCAGCCGAAGCCAAGGAGGCGAAAAACTGTTTTTT	CASSRSQGGEKLFF
.	TRBV7-2	15	.	TRBJ2-7	TGTGCCAGCAGCTTAGGAGGGGTTAGCTCCTACGAGCAGTACTTC	CASSLGGVSSYEQYF
.	TRBV9	16	TRBD1	TRBJ1-3	TGTGCCAGCAGCGTAGGGGACAGGGCCTCTGGAAACACCATATATTTT	CASSVGDRASGNTIYF
.	TRBV7-2	14	.	TRBJ2-3	TGTGCCAGCAGTCGGGGACTCCCCACGTATACGCAGTATTTT	CASSRGLPTYTQYF
once	TRBV18	17	.	TRBJ1-3	TGTGCCAGCTCACCTCGGGTTTTAGTGAGCTCTGGAAACACCATATATTTT	CASSPRVLVSSGNTIYF
.	TRBV5-1	14	.	TRBJ1-1	TGCGCCAGCAGCTTGGACAGGGAGAACACTGAAGCTTTCTTT	CASSLDRENTEAFF
.	TRBV19	15	.	TRBJ2-7	TGTGCCAGTAGTAGGCGGGGGACAGAAGCCTACGAGCAGTACTTC	CASSRRGTEAYEQYF
.	TRBV11-3	12	.	TRBJ2-2	TGTGCCAGCAGCTTTCCCACCGGGGAGCTGTTTTTT	CASSFPTGELFF
.	TRBV29-1	15	TRBD1	TRBJ2-5	TGCAGCGTTGGCGGACAGGGTTTACCTCAAGAGACCCAGTACTTC	CSVGGQGLPQETQYF
.	TRBV5-1	15	TRBD1	TRBJ2-3	TGCGCCAGCAGCTTGGAGGGGACAGGGGGCGATACGCAGTATTTT	CASSLEGTGGDTQYF
.	TRBV2	16	.	TRBJ2-2	TGTGCCAGCAGTGACGACCTGGACTCCTACACCGGGGAGCTGTTTTTT	CASSDDLDSYTGELFF
.	TRBV5-1	15	TRBD2	TRBJ2-1	TGCGCCAGCAGCCGGCTAGCGGGAGGAGGGGATGAGCAGTTCTTC	CASSRLAGGGDEQFF